Shown below are 30 T cell receptor beta chains from a single sample sequenced in a study of cytomegalovirus exposure and HLA in healthy donors. Amplification used 60 Vbeta primers and 13 Jbeta primers. TCRdb keeps only in-frame clones here, not all; method: immunoSEQ multiplex PCR. The sample consists of around 200,000 clones, roughly four fifths of them appearing once. What was sequenced was PBMCs. Receptors were obtained from a woman under 40 in good health and CMV-seropositive.

This clone turned up a few times. CDR3 DNA: TGTGCCAGCAGCCTACAGGGGGATTATGGCTACACCTTC. It encodes CASSLQGDYGYTF. This chain joins TRBV7-2 and TRBJ1-2; 8 nucleotides line up with TRBD1. CDR1 and CDR2 from the germline V gene are SGHTA and FQGNSA. With V trimmed by 5 bases and J by 5 bases, 4 bases remained unmatched. The CDR3 contains 13 residues. The full variable domain, completed using reference TRBV7-2 and TRBJ1-2, is GAGVSQSPSNKVTEKGKDVELRCDPISGHTALYWYRQSLGQGLEFLIYFQGNSAPDKSGLPSDRFSAERTGGSVSTLTIQRTQQEDSAVYLCASSLQGDYGYTFGSGTRLTVV.

This clone has a single count. V is TRBV19 and J is TRBJ2-2; D is unclear. Between the trimmed V and J ends, which lost 7 bases and 6 bases, there was a span of 18 bases. Germline-derived CDR1 and CDR2 are LNHDA and SQIVND (reference sequence). The CDR3 length is 15 residues. The chain's CDR3 is CASTQTRPLSGELFF. As DNA, the CDR3 is TGTGCCAGTACCCAAACGCGGCCCCTCTCCGGGGAGCTGTTTTTT. Supplemented by reference TRBV19 and TRBJ2-2, the full variable domain reads DGGITQSPKYLFRKEGQNVTLSCEQNLNHDAMYWYRQDPGQGLRLIYYSQIVNDFQKGDIAEGYSVSREKKESFPLTVTSAQKNPTAFYLCASTQTRPLSGELFFGEGSRLTVL.

The chain combines TRBV19 with TRBJ2-3, with TRBD2 matching over 11 bases. V shed 5 bases, J shed 2 bases, and the junction held 3 bases outside the gene matches. The CDR3 runs 15 residues. Germline loops: CDR1 LNHDA, CDR2 SQIVND (reference sequence). The CDR3 DNA sequence: TGTGCCAGTAGTTTAGCGGGAGGGGACACAGATACGCAGTATTTT. Its protein product is CASSLAGGDTDTQYF.

This sequence joins TRBV6-5 and TRBJ2-7; maybe TRBD1 (5 bases). Germline loops: CDR1 MNHEY, CDR2 SVGAGI. There are 15 residues in the CDR3. The ends were cut back, 0 bases at V and 3 bases at J, with 12 bases in the middle. The CDR3 region is CASSYSGQGFYEQYF. CDR3 sequence (DNA): TGTGCCAGCAGTTACTCAGGCCAGGGATTCTACGAGCAGTACTTC.

The chain employs TRBV5-1 and TRBJ2-3; 7 nucleotides line up with TRBD2. The CDR3 spans 15 residues. With 4 bases clipped from V and 5 bases from J, the junction kept 10 bases outside the gene matches. Germline V lookup: CDR1 SGHRS, CDR2 YFSETQ. CDR3 nucleotides: TGCGCCAGCAGCACCATTGGGGGGGAAGGAGATACGCAGTATTTT. The encoded protein is CASSTIGGEGDTQYF.

The V and J genes are TRBV25-1 and TRBJ2-5; 9 nucleotides line up with TRBD1. Losses at the gene ends were 6 bases for V and 5 bases for J; bases not matched to a gene: 10. The CDR3 sequence is 15 residues long. The V gene's germline CDR1 is MGHDK and CDR2 SYGVNS. The CDR3 sequence: CASSMTGGLGETQYF. The CDR3 coding sequence is TGTGCCAGCAGCATGACAGGGGGGCTTGGGGAGACCCAGTACTTC.

This chain connects TRBV9 to TRBJ2-7; 8 bases fit TRBD1. Germline V gene sequence: CDR1 SGDLS, CDR2 YYNGEE. CDR3 length equals 15 residues. V shed 1 base and J 5 bases; nucleotides not matched to a gene: 8. CDR3 bases: TGTGCCAGCAGCGTATCAGGACAGGGTGCCAACGAGCAGTACTTC. As protein: CASSVSGQGANEQYF.

The chain has TRBV5-4 and TRBJ1-2; TRBD1 aligns across 9 bases. Germline values: CDR1 SGHNT, CDR2 YYREEE (reference sequence). The V gene end was trimmed by 5 bases and the J gene end by 4 bases; junction bases not matched to a gene: 3. The CDR3 length is 13 residues. The CDR3 reads CASSSTGGYGYTF. CDR3 nucleotide sequence: TGTGCCAGCAGTTCGACAGGGGGCTATGGCTACACCTTC.

The chain combines TRBV30 with TRBJ2-3; D might be TRBD2 (5 bases). This CDR3 is built from 13 residues. From germline, CDR1 is GTSNPN and CDR2 SVGIG (reference sequence). V lost 4 bases and J 0 bases, leaving 8 bases between the germline ends. The CDR3 bases are TGTGCCTGGAATGGCGGGAGCACAGATACGCAGTATTTT. This codes for CAWNGGSTDTQYF.

The J gene is TRBJ1-6, the V gene TRBV6-5; the D is unclear. Between the trimmed V and J ends, which lost 2 bases and 5 bases, there was a span of 7 bases. CDR1 and CDR2 (germline): MNHEY, SVGAGI. CDR3 size: 14 residues. This chain's CDR3 is CASSYNPNNSPLHF. The CDR3 bases are TGTGCCAGCAGTTACAATCCTAATAATTCACCCCTCCACTTT.

The V call is TRBV9, the J call TRBJ1-3; D unresolved. The CDR3 spans 16 residues. V was pared by 3 bases and J by 0 bases, with 13 bases between. Germline V gene lookup returns CDR1 SGDLS and CDR2 YYNGEE. CDR3 region: CASSDLTARSGNTIYF. Here the CDR3 DNA reads TGTGCCAGCAGCGATCTAACTGCACGCTCTGGAAACACCATATATTTT.

The CDR3 loop reads CASSQAGGTDTQYF. In DNA, the CDR3 is TGTGCCAGCAGCCAAGCGGGGGGCACAGATACGCAGTATTTT. The chain uses TRBV7-9 and TRBJ2-3, with 8 bases that match TRBD2. Germline CDR1 reads SEHNR; CDR2 reads FQNEAQ (reference sequence). The CDR3 runs to 14 residues. Losses at the gene ends were 5 bases for V and 1 base for J; bases not matched to a gene: 2.

This chain joins TRBV10-3 and TRBJ2-2, with D possibly being TRBD2 (7 bases). Deletions cut 10 bases from V and 4 bases from J, with 13 bases between. Germline loops: CDR1 ENHRY, CDR2 SYGVKD. The CDR3 is 13 residues long. This CDR3 is CATSGGVTGELFF. In DNA form, the CDR3 reads TGTGCCACGTCGGGGGGCGTCACCGGGGAGCTGTTTTTT.

The chain links TRBV7-9 to TRBJ1-1; D unclear. The CDR3 consists of 12 residues. CDR1 and CDR2 (germline): SEHNR, FQNEAQ (reference sequence). V gave up 5 bases and J gave up 0 bases, with 4 bases separating them. CDR3 region: CASSTVNTEAFF. DNA of the CDR3: TGTGCCAGCAGCACAGTGAACACTGAAGCTTTCTTT.

This clone was found once. The identical CDR3 is also encoded by other nucleotide sequences in the sample. The chain employs TRBV6-5 and TRBJ1-4; D is unclear. The germline V and J ends were trimmed by 4 bases and 4 bases, with 10 bases remaining between them. CDR1 and CDR2 from the germline V gene are MNHEY and SVGAGI. The CDR3 sequence is 14 residues long. CDR3 nucleotide sequence: TGTGCCAGCAGTTCTCGAGGGAATAATGAAAAACTGTTTTTT. It codes for CASSSRGNNEKLFF.

The chain employs TRBV30 and TRBJ2-7; D possibly corresponds to TRBD2 (7 bases). Trimming removed 4 bases at V and 0 bases at J, with 13 bases between. The CDR3 extends over 14 amino acids. Germline loops: CDR1 GTSNPN, CDR2 SVGIG (reference sequence). The CDR3 DNA is TGTGCCTGGACGCGGGGGCCGAGCTCCTACGAGCAGTACTTC. Translation gives CAWTRGPSSYEQYF.

The V and J genes are TRBV10-3 and TRBJ1-1; D gene ambiguous. Germline V lookup: CDR1 ENHRY, CDR2 SYGVKD. The CDR3 contains 13 residues. The V end lost 2 bases, the J end lost 11 bases, and 15 bases lay between the germline ends. CDR3 in amino acids: CAISEGSGGWAFF. The CDR3, as DNA: TGTGCCATCAGTGAGGGGTCGGGCGGGTGGGCTTTCTTT.

The V gene is TRBV7-5, the J gene TRBJ1-1; no check of the table's D call, TRBD1, against the DNA was made. TRBV7-5 is reported as a pseudogene. This CDR3 is built from 16 residues. The CDR3 here is CVRSSGVKKMNTEAFF. CDR3 nucleotides: TGTGTCAGAAGCTCAGGGGTCAAAAAAATGAACACTGAAGCTTTCTTT.

The rearrangement uses TRBV29-1 and TRBJ2-3, with 8 nucleotides matching TRBD2. Germline V gives CDR1 SQVTM, CDR2 ANQGSEA. Unmatched junction bases numbered 9, after V lost 4 bases and J lost 6 bases. CDR3 length equals 14 residues. The CDR3 DNA follows: TGCAGCGTTGCACAAGCGGGAGTCGGGGATACGCAGTATTTT. It translates to CSVAQAGVGDTQYF.

This chain joins TRBV5-1 and TRBJ1-1; a possible D gene is TRBD1 (5 bases). Germline V lookup: CDR1 SGHRS, CDR2 YFSETQ. This CDR3 region has 12 residues. The ends were cut back, 3 bases at V and 3 bases at J, with 6 bases in the middle. CDR3 nucleotides: TGCGCCAGCAGCTGGGGGGACACTGAAGCTTTCTTT. It translates to CASSWGDTEAFF. The full variable domain, in which reference TRBV5-1 and TRBJ1-1 provide the parts outside the CDR3, is KAGVTQTPRYLIKTRGQQVTLSCSPISGHRSVSWYQQTPGQGLQFLFEYFSETQRNKGNFPGRFSGRQFSNSRSEMNVSTLELGDSALYLCASSWGDTEAFFGQGTRLTVV.

In this sample, this clone turned up once. The V call is TRBV6-5, the J call TRBJ1-6; D remains ambiguous. The CDR3 is 14 amino acids. V shed 3 bases and J shed 4 bases, with 7 bases lying between them. The germline V gene encodes CDR1 MNHEY and CDR2 SVGAGI. The CDR3 protein is CASSYLSYNSPLHF. CDR3 in DNA: TGTGCCAGCAGTTATCTCAGTTATAATTCACCCCTCCACTTT.

This chain joins TRBV19 and TRBJ2-7; D possibly corresponds to TRBD1 (6 bases). Per the germline V gene, CDR1 is LNHDA and CDR2 is SQIVND (reference sequence). This CDR3 has 14 amino acids. V was cut by 2 bases and J by 5 bases, with 13 bases left in between. The CDR3: CASSIPGVIDEQYF. DNA for the CDR3: TGTGCCAGTAGTATACCAGGGGTAATCGACGAGCAGTACTTC.

The V and J genes are TRBV9 and TRBJ2-3, with 9 bases matching TRBD1. CDR1 is SGDLS and CDR2 is YYNGEE in the germline V gene. The CDR3 spans 17 residues. J lost 3 bases, V lost 2 bases, and 10 bases had no gene match. CDR3 in DNA: TGTGCCAGCAGCGTCCTGACAGGGGGATCGTTGACAGATACGCAGTATTTT. Amino acid sequence: CASSVLTGGSLTDTQYF.

This clone was found a few times. V gene TRBV6-5 combines with J gene TRBJ1-2; no reliable D call. This CDR3 spans 13 amino acids. Trimming removed 6 bases from V and 8 bases from J, with 16 bases in between. Germline CDR1 MNHEY, CDR2 SVGAGI. In DNA form, the CDR3 reads TGTGCCAGCAGCCTCCGGGCGGGCTACGGCTACACCTTC. Translation: CASSLRAGYGYTF.

Here the CDR3 reads CASSQELAGGREQYF. CDR3 bases: TGCGCCAGCAGCCAAGAGTTAGCGGGGGGGCGAGAGCAGTACTTC. The V and J genes are TRBV4-3 and TRBJ2-7; 11 nucleotides line up with TRBD2. Germline V gene data show CDR1 as LGHNA and CDR2 as YSLEER. This CDR3 has 15 amino acids. V shed 0 bases and J 7 bases; nucleotides not matched to a gene: 5.

The V gene is TRBV5-4, the J gene TRBJ1-1; 12 bases match TRBD1. V shed 4 bases, J shed 5 bases, and the junction held 9 bases outside the gene matches. The germline V gene has CDR1 SGHNT and CDR2 YYREEE (reference sequence). This CDR3 has 16 amino acids. The CDR3 DNA reads as TGTGCCAGCAGCCCCGGGACAGGGGGCTTGAGAACTGAAGCTTTCTTT. This codes for CASSPGTGGLRTEAFF.

This clone was counted a few times. The chain recombines TRBV29-1 with TRBJ2-7; D remains ambiguous. This CDR3 comprises 13 residues. V lost 0 bases and J lost 0, with 6 bases in between. CDR1 is SQVTM, CDR2 ANQGSEA, per germline. CDR3 residues: CSVEDRRSYEQYF. DNA of the CDR3: TGCAGCGTTGAAGACAGGCGCTCCTACGAGCAGTACTTC.

The rearrangement links TRBV14 to TRBJ1-1, with no clear D. This CDR3 has 14 residues. Trimming shortened V by 0 bases and J by 7 bases, and 12 bases separated the two germline ends. Per germline, CDR1 SGHDN and CDR2 FVKESK. The CDR3 loop reads CASSQDDYAVEAFF. In DNA form, the CDR3 reads TGTGCCAGCAGCCAAGACGACTACGCGGTTGAAGCTTTCTTT.

This chain joins TRBV9 and TRBJ1-3; 7 positions match TRBD1. Germline loops: CDR1 SGDLS, CDR2 YYNGEE. Trimming cost V 2 bases and J 4 bases; bases outside gene matches: 9. There are 16 residues in the CDR3. The CDR3 DNA sequence: TGTGCCAGCAGCGTGTCGGGGACAGAGGCGGGAAACACCATATATTTT. This gives the protein CASSVSGTEAGNTIYF. Full variable domain (rest looked up from reference TRBV9 and TRBJ1-3): DSGVTQTPKHLITATGQRVTLRCSPRSGDLSVYWYQQSLDQGLQFLIQYYNGEERAKGNILERFSAQQFPDLHSELNLSSLELGDSALYFCASSVSGTEAGNTIYFGEGSWLTVV.

This chain uses TRBV28 with TRBJ2-1, with D possibly TRBD2 on 5 matching bases. This CDR3 has 15 residues. Germline CDR1 reads MDHEN; CDR2 reads SYDVKM. V gave up 2 bases and J gave up 8 bases, with 16 bases separating them. CDR3 sequence (DNA): TGTGCCAGCAGTTTAACCCAGCGGCCGTTGGATGAGCAGTTCTTC. Translated, it gives CASSLTQRPLDEQFF.